This entry is about one T cell receptor (beta chain). Sequence at one end of the junction differs from germline and may be a read error. The data were obtained in a study of cytomegalovirus exposure and HLA in healthy donors. Use of 60 Vbeta and 13 Jbeta primers characterized the PCR. Clones were sequenced by immunoSEQ multiplex PCR, and TCRdb holds only the in-frame ones, with some missing. The table records around 300,000 clones, approximately 70% of them present only once. This sequence was found in a female donor in good health and CMV-seronegative. Sequenced input: PBMCs.

CDR3 DNA sequence: TGTGCTAGCAGCAAAGAATTGCGATACCCGAGCACCGGGGAGCTGTTTTTT. Encoded protein: CASSKELRYPSTGELFF. The chain couples TRBV7-7 to TRBJ2-2, with D unclear. The germline V gene has CDR1 SSHAT and CDR2 FNYEAQ (reference sequence). There are 17 residues in the CDR3.